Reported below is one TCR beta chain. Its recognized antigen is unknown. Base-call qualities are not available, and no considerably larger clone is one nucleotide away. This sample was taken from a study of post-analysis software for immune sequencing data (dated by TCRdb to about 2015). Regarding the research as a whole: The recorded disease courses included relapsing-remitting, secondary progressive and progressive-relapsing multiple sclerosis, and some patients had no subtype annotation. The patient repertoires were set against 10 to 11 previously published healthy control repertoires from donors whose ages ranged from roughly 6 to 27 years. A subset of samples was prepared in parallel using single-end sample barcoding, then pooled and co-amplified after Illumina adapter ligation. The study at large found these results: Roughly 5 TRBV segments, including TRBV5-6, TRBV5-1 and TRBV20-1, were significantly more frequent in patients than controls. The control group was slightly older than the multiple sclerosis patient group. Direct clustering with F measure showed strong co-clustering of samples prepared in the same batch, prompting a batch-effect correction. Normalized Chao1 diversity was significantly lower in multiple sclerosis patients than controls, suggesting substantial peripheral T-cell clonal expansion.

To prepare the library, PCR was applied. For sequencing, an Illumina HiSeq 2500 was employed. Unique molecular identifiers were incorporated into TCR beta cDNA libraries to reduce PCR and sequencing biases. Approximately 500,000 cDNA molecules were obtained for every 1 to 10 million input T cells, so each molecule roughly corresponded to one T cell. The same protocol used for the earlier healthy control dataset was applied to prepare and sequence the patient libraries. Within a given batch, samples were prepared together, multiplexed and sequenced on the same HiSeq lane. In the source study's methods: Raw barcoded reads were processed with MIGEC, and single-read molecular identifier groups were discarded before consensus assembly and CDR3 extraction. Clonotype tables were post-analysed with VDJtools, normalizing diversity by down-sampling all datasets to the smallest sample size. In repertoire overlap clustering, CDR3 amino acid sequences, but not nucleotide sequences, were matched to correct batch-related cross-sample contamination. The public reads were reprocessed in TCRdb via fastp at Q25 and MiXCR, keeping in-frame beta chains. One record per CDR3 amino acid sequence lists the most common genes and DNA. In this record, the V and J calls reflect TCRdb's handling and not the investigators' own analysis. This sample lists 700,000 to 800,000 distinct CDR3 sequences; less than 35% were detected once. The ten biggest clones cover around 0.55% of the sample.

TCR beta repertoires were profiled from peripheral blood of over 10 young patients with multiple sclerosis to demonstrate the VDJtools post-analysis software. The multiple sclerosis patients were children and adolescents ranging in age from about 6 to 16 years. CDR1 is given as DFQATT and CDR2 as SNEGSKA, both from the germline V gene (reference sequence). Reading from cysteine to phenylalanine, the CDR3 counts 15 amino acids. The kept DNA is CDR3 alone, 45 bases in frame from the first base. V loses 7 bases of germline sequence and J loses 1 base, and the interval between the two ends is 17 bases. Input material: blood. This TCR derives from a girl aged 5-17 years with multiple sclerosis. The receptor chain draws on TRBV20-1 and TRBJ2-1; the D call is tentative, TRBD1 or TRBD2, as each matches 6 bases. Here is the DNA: TGCAGTGTCAGAGGGGGGTCCCGTTCCTACAATGAGCAGTTCTTC. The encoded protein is CSVRGGSRSYNEQFF.